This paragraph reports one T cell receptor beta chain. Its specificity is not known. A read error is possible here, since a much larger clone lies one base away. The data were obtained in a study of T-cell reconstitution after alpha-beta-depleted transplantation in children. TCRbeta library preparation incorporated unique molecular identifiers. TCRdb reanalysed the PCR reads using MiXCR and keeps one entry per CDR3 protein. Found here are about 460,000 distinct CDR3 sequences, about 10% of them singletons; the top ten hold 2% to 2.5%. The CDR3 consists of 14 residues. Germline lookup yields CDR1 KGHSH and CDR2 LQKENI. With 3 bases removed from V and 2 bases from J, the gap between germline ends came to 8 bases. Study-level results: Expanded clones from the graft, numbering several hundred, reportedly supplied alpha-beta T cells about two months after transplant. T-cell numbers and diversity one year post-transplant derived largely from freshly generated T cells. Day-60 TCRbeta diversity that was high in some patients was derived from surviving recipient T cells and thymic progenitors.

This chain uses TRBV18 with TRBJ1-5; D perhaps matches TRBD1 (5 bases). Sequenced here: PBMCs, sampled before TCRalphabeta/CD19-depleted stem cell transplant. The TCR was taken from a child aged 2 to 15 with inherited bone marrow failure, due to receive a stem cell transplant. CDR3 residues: CASSPDNCNQPQHF. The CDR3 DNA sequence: TGTGCCAGCTCACCGGACAATTGCAATCAGCCCCAGCATTTT.